These T cell receptor beta chains were read from a single sample in a study of T cells in Graves' hyperthyroidism and ophthalmopathy. TCRdb reprocessed the multiplex PCR reads with MiXCR, giving one entry per CDR3 protein. The table has 400,000 or so distinct CDR3 sequences, nearly 15% seen once. Sequencing used blood. These receptor sequences come from a woman aged 55 to 70 with Graves' ophthalmopathy. The CDR3 runs from the conserved cysteine through the conserved F or W. The D gene is left open where the match is weak. Some rows mark clone size as missing; the rest say once, few, many or name a class of expanded clone.

TRBV4-2,many,TRBD1,TRBJ2-7,TGTGCCAGCAGCCAACAGGGACAGGGCTACGAGCAGTACTTC,CASSQQGQGYEQYF
TRBV4-1,many,NA,TRBJ2-7,TGCGCCAGCAGCCAAGCTCTTTCTGTGGGGGAGCAGTACTTC,CASSQALSVGEQYF
TRBV3-1,many,TRBD2,TRBJ2-3,TGTGCCAGCAGCCAAGCTCCACTAGCGGGAGATACGCAGTATTTT,CASSQAPLAGDTQYF
TRBV7-9,NA,NA,TRBJ2-7,TGTGCCAGCAGCTCCCTGCCAAGGGATGGGGAGCAGTACTTC,CASSSLPRDGEQYF
TRBV5-1,many,TRBD2,TRBJ2-3,TGCGCCAGCAGCTTCGCGGGAGGGGGTCTAGATACGCAGTATTTT,CASSFAGGGLDTQYF
TRBV6-1,many,NA,TRBJ2-3,TGTGCCAGCGTACTTGAGCGAGGGGGTTTGGAGGCGCAGTATTTT,CASVLERGGLEAQYF
TRBV11-2,many,NA,TRBJ1-1,TGTGCCAGCAGCATACGTCAGGGCGATGAAGCTTTCTTT,CASSIRQGDEAFF
TRBV5-1,NA,TRBD2,TRBJ2-7,TGCGCCAGCAGCCCTAAGTTCATACGGGGGGACTCCTACGAGCAGTACTTC,CASSPKFIRGDSYEQYF
TRBV3-1,few,NA,TRBJ2-7,TGTGCCAGCAGCCAAACTCCTGGTGAGCAGTACTTC,CASSQTPGEQYF
TRBV5-1,many,NA,TRBJ2-5,TGCGCCAGCAGCTTGGCTCGGGAAGAGACCCAGTACTTC,CASSLAREETQYF
TRBV7-2,many,NA,TRBJ2-3,TGTGCCAGCAGCTTTCAGGGAGCGTCAGATACGCAGTATTTT,CASSFQGASDTQYF
TRBV27,many,TRBD2,TRBJ2-7,TGTGCCAGCAGTCGACTGATGACTAGCGGGAGGATCCCCTACGAGCAGTACTTC,CASSRLMTSGRIPYEQYF